These T cell receptor beta chains were read from a single sample in a study of blood T cell repertoires in COVID-19. Sequencing used immunoSEQ multiplex PCR; TCRdb keeps in-frame clones, though not all of them. The sample records over 150,000 clones, 87% being singletons. Sequenced input: peripheral blood. The receptors originated from a woman in her fifties or sixties who had recovered from COVID-19. The CDR3 runs from the conserved cysteine through the conserved F or W. A D gene is named only where the DNA matches it firmly. Not every row has a clone size; where given, it reads once, few, many or a size class.

few TRBJ2-5 TRBV6-5 TRBD2 CASRQTSVAETQYF TGTGCCAGCAGGCAGACTAGCGTTGCGGAGACCCAGTACTTC
. TRBJ1-1 TRBV6-6 . CASSYPYGENTEAFF TGTGCCAGCAGTTACCCTTATGGAGAGAACACTGAAGCTTTCTTT
once TRBJ2-1 TRBV9 . CASSPRLSGYNEQFF TGTGCCAGCAGCCCCCGCCTCAGCGGGTACAATGAGCAGTTCTTC
. TRBJ2-3 TRBV28 TRBD2 CASSKFNRLAGRDTQYF TGTGCCAGCAGTAAATTCAATCGACTAGCGGGGAGAGATACGCAGTATTTT
. TRBJ2-7 TRBV11-2 . CASSLAQQGRRYF TGTGCCAGCAGCTTAGCACAGCAGGGGCGCCGGTACTTC
. TRBJ1-5 TRBV4-2 . CASSQERGALLAQHF TGTGCCAGCAGCCAGGAAAGGGGTGCCCTACTGGCCCAGCATTTT
many TRBJ1-3 TRBV5-1 TRBD1 CASSGGQGGGNTIYF TGCGCCAGCAGCGGAGGACAGGGAGGTGGAAACACCATATATTTT
. TRBJ2-1 TRBV5-1 . CASAPAQRSNEQFF TGCGCCAGCGCCCCGGCACAGCGGAGCAATGAGCAGTTCTTC
. TRBJ2-2 TRBV19 . CASIVGGASTGELFF TGTGCCAGTATTGTAGGGGGGGCGAGCACCGGGGAGCTGTTTTTT
once TRBJ1-5 TRBV7-8 . CASSLATVLSNQPQHF TGTGCCAGCAGCTTAGCTACGGTCCTCAGCAATCAGCCCCAGCATTTT
once TRBJ1-1 TRBV19 . CASKRLALNTEAFF TGTGCCAGTAAGAGGTTGGCCCTGAACACTGAAGCTTTCTTT
. TRBJ2-7 TRBV6-1 TRBD1 CASSEATGSYYEQYF TGTGCCAGCAGTGAAGCGACAGGGTCGTACTACGAGCAGTACTTC
. TRBJ2-6 TRBV6-1 . CASSEDSSGANVLTF TGTGCCAGCAGTGAAGACAGCTCTGGGGCCAACGTCCTGACTTTC
. TRBJ2-1 TRBV11-2 TRBD2 CASSLFLAGGTEQFF TGTGCCAGCAGCTTGTTCCTAGCGGGGGGAACTGAGCAGTTCTTC
. TRBJ1-5 TRBV29-1 . CSVARGQDQPQHF TGCAGCGTTGCCAGGGGCCAAGATCAGCCCCAGCATTTT
. TRBJ2-5 TRBV5-1 TRBD1 CASSLGALSGGQETQYF TGCGCCAGCAGCTTGGGGGCTTTATCAGGGGGCCAAGAGACCCAGTACTTC
. TRBJ1-2 TRBV7-9 TRBD1 CASSPPGTGVYGYTF TGTGCCAGCAGCCCCCCCGGGACAGGGGTTTATGGCTACACCTTC
. TRBJ1-6 TRBV6-1 TRBD1 CASSDRGDLYLNSPLHF TGTGCCAGCAGTGACAGGGGGGACTTATATTTGAATTCACCCCTCCACTTT
. TRBJ2-7 TRBV5-1 . CASSWMPGEMGEQYF TGCGCCAGCAGCTGGATGCCGGGAGAGATGGGCGAGCAGTACTTC
. TRBJ2-1 TRBV9 TRBD2 CASSGRTRTYNEQFF TGTGCCAGCAGCGGGAGGACTAGAACCTACAATGAGCAGTTCTTC
. TRBJ1-2 TRBV18 . CASSPVDNYGYTF TGTGCCAGCTCACCGGTAGATAACTATGGCTACACCTTC
. TRBJ2-5 TRBV27 . CASSLTVRSETQYF TGTGCCAGCAGTTTAACCGTTCGGTCAGAGACCCAGTACTTC
. TRBJ2-5 TRBV14 . CASSQGVAPTQETQYF TGTGCCAGCAGCCAAGGAGTTGCGCCAACGCAAGAGACCCAGTACTTC
. TRBJ1-1 TRBV6-5 . CASSYSMFGGQEAFF TGTGCCAGCAGTTACTCGATGTTCGGCGGCCAGGAAGCTTTCTTT
. TRBJ2-7 TRBV7-9 . CASVGNSYEQYF TGTGCCAGCGTGGGCAACTCCTACGAGCAGTACTTC
. TRBJ2-5 TRBV6-6 . CASSYPGDLRTQYF TGTGCCAGCAGTTACCCGGGGGACCTAAGGACCCAGTACTTC
. TRBJ1-2 TRBV28 TRBD1 CASKTGTGYGYTF TGTGCCAGCAAAACCGGGACAGGGTATGGCTACACCTTC
. TRBJ2-2 TRBV4-3 TRBD2 CASSRYSGGASSGELFF TGCGCCAGCAGCCGTTATAGCGGGGGGGCCTCTTCCGGGGAGCTGTTTTTT
. TRBJ1-5 TRBV4-1 . CASSQVYGGGNQPQHF TGCGCCAGCAGCCAAGTATATGGTGGAGGCAATCAGCCCCAGCATTTT
. TRBJ1-2 TRBV7-9 . CASSLAGTLSYGYTF TGTGCCAGCAGCTTAGCGGGGACATTGAGTTATGGCTACACCTTC
. TRBJ2-6 TRBV30 . CAWSTRQLGANVLTF TGTGCCTGGAGCACCCGACAATTGGGGGCCAACGTCCTGACTTTC
. TRBJ1-1 TRBV6-5 . CASSYLRGTEAFF TGTGCCAGCAGTTACCTCAGGGGCACTGAAGCTTTCTTT
few TRBJ1-6 TRBV28 TRBD1 CASQDRGYSPLHF TGTGCCAGCCAGGACAGGGGATATTCACCCCTCCACTTT
few TRBJ2-4 TRBV2 TRBD2 CASSDQRGVGKNIQYF TGTGCCAGCAGTGACCAGCGGGGGGTTGGCAAAAACATTCAGTACTTC
once TRBJ2-3 TRBV2 . CASSEGLSTDTQYF TGTGCCAGCTCGGAGGGGCTTAGCACAGATACGCAGTATTTT
. TRBJ2-3 TRBV5-4 . CASRTGGGTDTQYF TGTGCCAGCAGGACCGGGGGAGGTACAGATACGCAGTATTTT
. TRBJ1-1 TRBV29-1 . CSGGGFYTEAFF TGCAGCGGCGGAGGGTTCTACACTGAAGCTTTCTTT
. TRBJ1-6 TRBV6-5 TRBD1 CASSPQGASPLHF TGTGCCAGCAGCCCACAGGGGGCTTCACCCCTCCACTTT
. TRBJ1-4 TRBV4-1 TRBD1 CASSQSGTANEKLFF TGCGCCAGCAGCCAATCCGGGACAGCGAATGAAAAACTGTTTTTT
. TRBJ1-2 TRBV27 . CASSLVGTSYGYTF TGTGCCAGCAGTTTGGTAGGGACATCCTATGGCTACACCTTC
. TRBJ2-7 TRBV25-1 TRBD1 CASSETGANNEQYF TGTGCCAGCAGTGAAACAGGGGCGAACAACGAGCAGTACTTC
. TRBJ1-6 TRBV7-7 TRBD1 CATHFQARFNGTGNSPLHF TGTGCCACTCACTTCCAAGCCCGATTTAACGGGACAGGTAATTCACCCCTCCACTTT
. TRBJ2-3 TRBV5-1 TRBD1 CASSPGQDTDTQYF TGCGCCAGCAGCCCGGGACAGGACACAGATACGCAGTATTTT
. TRBJ2-2 TRBV19 TRBD1 CASRKRGQGNTGELFF TGTGCCAGTAGAAAGAGGGGACAGGGGAACACCGGGGAGCTGTTTTTT
. TRBJ1-6 TRBV18 . CASSPGASSYNSPLHF TGTGCCAGCTCACCGGGCGCCAGCTCCTATAATTCACCCCTCCACTTT
. TRBJ2-1 TRBV12-3/TRBV12-4 . CASSTSSLLEFF TGTGCCAGCAGTACGAGCTCCCTCTTGGAGTTCTTC
. TRBJ2-5 TRBV3-1/TRBV3-2 . CASSQDTRQETQYF TGTGCCAGCAGCCAAGATACGAGGCAAGAGACCCAGTACTTC
. TRBJ1-1 TRBV19 TRBD1 CASSIGITGGTEAFF TGTGCCAGTAGTATAGGTATTACAGGGGGCACTGAAGCTTTCTTT
. TRBJ2-5 TRBV19 . CASKTLYQETQYF TGTGCCAGCAAGACACTGTACCAAGAGACCCAGTACTTC
. TRBJ2-1 TRBV27 TRBD2 CASSPSTSGGVITNEQFF TGTGCCAGCAGTCCATCGACTAGCGGGGGGGTAATTACGAATGAGCAGTTCTTC
. TRBJ1-2 TRBV5-8 TRBD1 CASSLRTGAQGYTF TGTGCCAGCAGCTTACGGACAGGGGCGCAAGGCTACACCTTC
. TRBJ2-3 TRBV3-1/TRBV3-2 . CASSHRGGGNTDTQYF TGTGCCAGCAGCCATAGGGGCGGGGGCAACACAGATACGCAGTATTTT
. TRBJ2-5 TRBV6-5 . CASGLGPQYF TGTGCCAGCGGACTCGGGCCCCAGTACTTC
. TRBJ2-2 TRBV7-7 TRBD2 CASSSLAGSTGELFF TGTGCTAGCAGCTCTCTAGCGGGGAGCACCGGGGAGCTGTTTTTT
. TRBJ1-5 TRBV27 TRBD1 CASQGVGQPQHF TGTGCCAGCCAGGGGGTGGGTCAGCCCCAGCATTTT
. TRBJ1-5 TRBV4-3 . CASSQGGREGQPQHF TGCGCCAGCAGCCAAGGTGGCAGGGAGGGTCAGCCCCAGCATTTT
. TRBJ1-2 TRBV23-1 TRBD1 CASSQSSGRGSEGYTF TGCGCCAGCAGTCAATCTTCGGGCAGGGGGTCTGAGGGCTACACCTTC
. TRBJ1-1 TRBV7-2 . CASSLVVGLGGTEAFF TGTGCCAGCAGCTTAGTTGTTGGGTTAGGGGGTACTGAAGCTTTCTTT
. TRBJ2-2 TRBV19 TRBD1 CASSIDHRGSGTGELFF TGTGCCAGTAGTATAGATCACAGGGGCTCCGGCACCGGGGAGCTGTTTTTT